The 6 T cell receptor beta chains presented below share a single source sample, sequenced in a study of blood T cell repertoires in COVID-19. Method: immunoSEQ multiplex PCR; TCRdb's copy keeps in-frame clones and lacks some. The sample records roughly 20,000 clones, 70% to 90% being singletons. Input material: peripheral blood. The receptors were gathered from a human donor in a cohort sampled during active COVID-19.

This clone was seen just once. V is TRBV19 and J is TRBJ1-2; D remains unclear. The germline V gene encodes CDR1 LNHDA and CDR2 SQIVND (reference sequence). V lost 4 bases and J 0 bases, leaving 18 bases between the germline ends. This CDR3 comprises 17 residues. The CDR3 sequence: CASSTYRSHKANYGYTF. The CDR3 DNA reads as TGTGCCAGTAGTACCTACCGAAGCCATAAAGCTAACTATGGCTACACCTTC. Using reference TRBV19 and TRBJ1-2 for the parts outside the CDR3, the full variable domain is DGGITQSPKYLFRKEGQNVTLSCEQNLNHDAMYWYRQDPGQGLRLIYYSQIVNDFQKGDIAEGYSVSREKKESFPLTVTSAQKNPTAFYLCASSTYRSHKANYGYTFGSGTRLTVV.

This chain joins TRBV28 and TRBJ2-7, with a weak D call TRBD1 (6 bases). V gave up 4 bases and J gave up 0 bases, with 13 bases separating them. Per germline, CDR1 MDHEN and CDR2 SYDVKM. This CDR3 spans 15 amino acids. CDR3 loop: CASSSDSEASYEQYF. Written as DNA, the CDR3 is TGTGCCAGCAGTTCGGACAGTGAAGCCTCCTACGAGCAGTACTTC.

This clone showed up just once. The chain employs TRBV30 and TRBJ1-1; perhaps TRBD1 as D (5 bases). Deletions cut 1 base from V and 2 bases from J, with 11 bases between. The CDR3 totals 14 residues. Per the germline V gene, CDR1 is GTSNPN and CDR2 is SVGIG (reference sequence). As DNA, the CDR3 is TGTGCCTGGAGTGCATTGACAGCAAACACTGAAGCTTTCTTT. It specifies CAWSALTANTEAFF.

CDR3 residues: CASSQGGSEQPQHF. The DNA of the CDR3 is TGTGCCAGCAGCCAAGGAGGGTCCGAACAGCCCCAGCATTTT. J is TRBJ1-5 and V is TRBV14; D gene ambiguous. The CDR3 totals 14 residues. V gave up 1 base and J gave up 7 bases, with 11 bases separating them. Germline V gives CDR1 SGHDN, CDR2 FVKESK.

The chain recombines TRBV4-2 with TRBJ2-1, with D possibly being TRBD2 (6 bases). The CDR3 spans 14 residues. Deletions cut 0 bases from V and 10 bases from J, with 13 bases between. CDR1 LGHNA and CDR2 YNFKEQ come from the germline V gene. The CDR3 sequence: CASSQDIGGGEQFF. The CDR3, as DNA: TGTGCCAGCAGCCAAGATATTGGTGGGGGGGAGCAGTTCTTC.

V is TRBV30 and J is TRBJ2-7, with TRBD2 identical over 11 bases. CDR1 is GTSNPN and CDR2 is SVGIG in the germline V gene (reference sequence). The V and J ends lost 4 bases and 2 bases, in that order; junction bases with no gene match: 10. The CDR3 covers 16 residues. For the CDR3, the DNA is TGTGCCTGGACGGGCATAGCGGGAGGGCTCGCCTACGAGCAGTACTTC. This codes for CAWTGIAGGLAYEQYF.